The following is a T cell receptor (beta chain) sequence with its context. Its antigen is currently unknown. Trimming removed 0 bases from V and 0 bases from J, with 20 bases in between. The germline gives CDR1 LGHNT, CDR2 FRNRAP. CDR3 length: 19 amino acids. Built from TCR beta cDNA, the libraries had unique molecular identifiers in them. TCRdb re-derived calls from the PCR reads in MiXCR, one entry per CDR3 protein. The sample has some 890,000 distinct CDR3 sequences; 53% are singletons. This sample was taken from a study of post-analysis software for immune sequencing data. Overall study findings and caveats: Controls showed lower frequencies than patients for a few TRBV segments, and TRBV5-6, TRBV5-1 and TRBV20-1 were among these.

The source of this sequence is a girl aged 10-17 years with multiple sclerosis. V and J are TRBV12-5 and TRBJ1-1, with D uncertain. Sequencing was performed on blood. CDR3 region: CASGLVRSGSLNLNTEAFF. The DNA for the CDR3 is TGTGCTAGTGGTTTGGTACGGAGTGGGTCCCTTAACTTGAACACTGAAGCTTTCTTT.